These 17 T cell receptor beta chains came from one sample sequenced in a study of tumor T cells in aggressive B-cell lymphoma. TCRdb's table, derived via immunoSEQ multiplex PCR, lists solely in-frame clones and lacks some. The sample consists of approximately 5,600 clones, over 90% of them appearing once. The sample taken for sequencing was tumor tissue. The receptors were sampled from an adult with diffuse large B cell lymphoma.

This clone has only a few counts. The V call is TRBV27, the J call TRBJ2-5, with TRBD1 matching over 9 bases. This CDR3 comprises 12 residues. Germline CDR1 and CDR2: MNHEY and SMNVEV (reference sequence). Germline trimming cut 4 bases from V and 13 bases from J; bases unmatched to any gene: 7. The CDR3 region has the DNA TGTGCCAGCAGTTCCTATGGACAGGGGTGGTACTTC. It is translated as CASSSYGQGWYF.

This clone was counted once. J is TRBJ1-1 and V is TRBV6-5; TRBD1 matches 7 bases. V shed 5 bases, J shed 6 bases, and the junction held 9 bases outside the gene matches. In germline, CDR1 is MNHEY, CDR2 SVGAGI. The CDR3 is 14 residues long. The CDR3, as DNA: TGTGCCAGCAGTGAAAGGGACAGCCGCTCTGAAGCTTTCTTT. Translation gives CASSERDSRSEAFF.

V and J are TRBV4-3 and TRBJ2-7; 11 bases match TRBD2. There are 16 residues in the CDR3. Germline V CDR1 and CDR2: LGHNA, YSLEER. V lost 0 bases and J lost 0; bases outside the gene matches: 1. As DNA, the CDR3 is TGCGCCAGCAGCCAAGATACTAGCGGGAGCTCCTACGAGCAGTACTTC. It encodes CASSQDTSGSSYEQYF.

The rearrangement uses TRBV7-2 and TRBJ2-1; a possible D gene is TRBD2 (5 bases). The CDR3 loop spans 15 amino acids. Germline-derived CDR1 and CDR2 are SGHTA and FQGNSA. The V end was cut by 2 bases, the J end by 9 bases, with 17 bases between. Here the CDR3 DNA reads TGTGCCAGCAGCTTAACCCCCGGACTGACCATTGAGCAGTTCTTC. Its translation: CASSLTPGLTIEQFF.

The chain carries TRBV21-1 and TRBJ2-1; whether TRBD2, the table's D call, matches the DNA was not checked. TRBV21-1 is assigned pseudogene status. CDR3 length: 14 residues. CDR3 bases: TGTGCCAGCAGCAAAGGTAACCGCGGGAATGAGCAGTTCTTC. Encoded protein: CASSKGNRGNEQFF.

This chain connects TRBV9 to TRBJ2-1, with TRBD2 identical over 12 bases. Germline CDR1 SGDLS, CDR2 YYNGEE. This CDR3 contains 15 residues. V lost 3 bases and J lost 9; bases outside the gene matches: 7. The CDR3 loop is CASSARLAGVPEQFF. The CDR3 nucleotides are TGTGCCAGCAGCGCCAGACTAGCGGGAGTCCCTGAGCAGTTCTTC.

V is TRBV7-2 and J is TRBJ1-4; TRBD1 agrees at 9 bases. Germline CDR1 SGHTA, CDR2 FQGNSA. V lost 3 bases, J lost 8 bases, and 4 bases stayed unmatched. This CDR3 region has 14 residues. The CDR3 loop reads CASSFGTGLEKLFF. Here the CDR3 DNA reads TGTGCCAGCAGCTTCGGGACAGGGCTCGAAAAACTGTTTTTT.

V gene TRBV7-2 combines with J gene TRBJ2-5, with 10 bases fitting TRBD2. The CDR3 length is 16 residues. Germline CDR1 is SGHTA and CDR2 is FQGNSA. The V segment lost 5 bases and the J segment 1 base; nucleotides outside the gene matches: 7. The CDR3 reads CASSPQRGGSQETQYF. The CDR3 DNA reads TGTGCCAGCAGCCCCCAGCGGGGGGGATCCCAAGAGACCCAGTACTTC.

Notes on this clone: Mismatch with germline at one junction end may stem from a read error. This chain connects TRBV5-1 to TRBJ2-5; D might be TRBD1 (5 bases). The V gene's germline CDR1 is SGHRS and CDR2 YFSETQ. This CDR3 comprises 14 residues. The CDR3 protein is CASSKDTEQETQYF. CDR3 sequence (DNA): TGCGCCAGCAGCAAGGACACGGAGCAAGAGACTCAGTACTTC.

The V gene is TRBV7-6, the J gene TRBJ2-1; 9 positions agree with TRBD1. CDR3 size: 15 residues. Germline-derived CDR1 and CDR2 are SGHVS and FNYEAQ. Trimming removed 4 bases from V and 9 bases from J; junction bases left unmatched: 10. The CDR3 bases are TGTGCCAGCAGCTCTCCGGGACAGGGAAGTGGTGAGCAGTTCTTC. It codes for CASSSPGQGSGEQFF.

The chain links TRBV4-3 to TRBJ1-1, with D perhaps TRBD1 (5 bases). CDR3 length: 13 residues. The germline V gene has CDR1 LGHNA and CDR2 YSLEER. Between the trimmed V and J ends, which lost 4 bases and 1 base, there was a span of 7 bases. The CDR3: CASSPRGNTEAFF. The CDR3 coding sequence is TGCGCCAGCAGCCCAAGGGGGAACACTGAAGCTTTCTTT.

The V and J genes are TRBV11-2 and TRBJ2-5; no definite D call. The CDR3 has 14 amino acids. Germline-derived CDR1 and CDR2 are SGHAT and FQNNGV. Trimming pared 5 bases from V and 0 bases from J, leaving 10 bases between. This CDR3 reads CASSPDMYQETQYF. CDR3 in DNA: TGTGCCAGCAGCCCAGACATGTACCAAGAGACCCAGTACTTC.

The chain employs TRBV9 and TRBJ2-3, with D possibly TRBD2 on 6 matching bases. The CDR3 is 15 amino acids. The V and J ends lost 3 bases and 2 bases respectively, with 13 bases between them. The V gene's germline CDR1 is SGDLS and CDR2 YYNGEE. CDR3 loop: CASSGVAAYTDTQYF. Written as DNA, the CDR3 is TGTGCCAGCAGCGGTGTAGCGGCTTACACAGATACGCAGTATTTT.

This chain joins TRBV19 and TRBJ2-3; 10 nucleotides align to TRBD2. Unmatched junction bases numbered 11, after V lost 5 bases and J lost 6 bases. This CDR3 region has 16 residues. From germline, CDR1 is LNHDA and CDR2 SQIVND (reference sequence). CDR3 loop: CASSVTYSGRRDTQYF. The CDR3 nucleotides read TGTGCCAGTAGTGTCACATATAGCGGGAGGAGGGATACGCAGTATTTT.

The gene calls are TRBV28 and TRBJ2-7; D unclear. Germline V gene data show CDR1 as MDHEN and CDR2 as SYDVKM. This CDR3 has 11 amino acids. V was shortened by 5 bases and J by 4 bases, with 6 bases between the two germline ends. CDR3 sequence: CASSPEYEQYF. The CDR3 DNA is TGTGCCAGCAGTCCCGAGTACGAGCAGTACTTC.

The chain recombines TRBV29-1 with TRBJ2-7; 9 bases fit TRBD1. Trimming at V came to 5 bases and at J to 5 bases, leaving 7 bases not matched to a gene. CDR3 length equals 13 residues. Germline V gene lookup returns CDR1 SQVTM and CDR2 ANQGSEA. CDR3 loop: CSVSGTGINEQYF. For the CDR3, the DNA is TGCAGCGTTTCCGGGACAGGGATCAACGAGCAGTACTTC.

The V gene is TRBV7-2, the J gene TRBJ2-7; TRBD2 agrees at 10 bases. This CDR3 is built from 17 residues. With 0 bases clipped from V and 2 bases from J, the junction kept 7 bases outside the gene matches. In germline, CDR1 is SGHTA, CDR2 FQGNSA. The CDR3 region has the DNA TGTGCCAGCAGCTTAGCGTTTAGCGGGGGGACGACCTACGAGCAGTACTTC. Protein product: CASSLAFSGGTTYEQYF.